The rows below give T cell receptor beta chains drawn from one sample of a study of cytomegalovirus exposure and HLA in healthy donors. Assay used: immunoSEQ multiplex PCR; TCRdb lists only in-frame clones, some missing. The sample gives some 68,000 clones, approximately 94% of which show up once; around 1.5% is in the top ten. The sample consisted of PBMCs. All receptors derive from a man between 18 and 29 years old in good health and CMV-seropositive. The CDR3 runs from the conserved cysteine through the conserved F or W. D genes are given only for firm matches. Size is omitted from some rows. Given values are once, few, many or a class for expanded clones.

>TRBJ1-2|TRBD1|TRBV6-6|.
TGTGCCAGCAGTTACTCTGAACAGGGGAACTATGGCTACACCTTC
CASSYSEQGNYGYTF
>TRBJ2-2|.|TRBV15|.
TGTGCCACCAGCAGAGATCGGCTAGCCCCCGGGGAGCTGTTTTTT
CATSRDRLAPGELFF
>TRBJ1-2|TRBD1|TRBV2|.
TGTGCCAGCAGTGTACAGGGGAACGGCTACACCTTC
CASSVQGNGYTF
>TRBJ2-4|.|TRBV16|.
TGTGCCAGCAGCCAATCAGAGGTGGGAGCCAAAAACATTCAGTACTTC
CASSQSEVGAKNIQYF
>TRBJ2-1|TRBD2|TRBV11-1|.
TGTGCCAGCAGCTTAGCCGGACTAGCGGGAGGTGGTTCCTACAATGAGCAGTTCTTC
CASSLAGLAGGGSYNEQFF
>TRBJ2-5|TRBD2|TRBV7-2|.
TGTGCCAGCAGCTTGGGGGGACTACAAGAGACCCAGTACTTC
CASSLGGLQETQYF
>TRBJ1-4|TRBD1|TRBV25-1|.
TGTGCCAGCAGGACTAACAGGGGGGCAACTAATGAAAAACTGTTTTTT
CASRTNRGATNEKLFF
>TRBJ1-3|.|TRBV6-5|once
TGTGCCAGCGGCCTGGGGGGGCGCCCTGGAAACACCATATATTTT
CASGLGGRPGNTIYF
>TRBJ2-3|.|TRBV4-1|.
TGCGCCAGCAGCCAAGCCGTCCCTAGCGACTTCACAGATACGCAGTATTTT
CASSQAVPSDFTDTQYF
>TRBJ1-2|.|TRBV5-1|.
TGCGCCAGCAGCTTGGCCGGAACAGGGAACTATGGCTACACCTTC
CASSLAGTGNYGYTF
>TRBJ2-5|.|TRBV30|.
TGTGCCTGGAGTGTAGGCAGGGGAGGGCAAGAGACCCAGTACTTC
CAWSVGRGGQETQYF
>TRBJ1-5|.|TRBV6-5|.
TGTGCCAGCAGTGGAGGGGGGGAGAATCAGCCCCAGCATTTT
CASSGGGENQPQHF
>TRBJ2-7|.|TRBV11-3|.
TGTGCCAGCAGCCCCCTGGGGTCCAGGGCGCACGAGCAGTACTTC
CASSPLGSRAHEQYF
>TRBJ1-3|TRBD1|TRBV2|.
TGTGCCAGCAGCGCCGACAGGGCCGTTTACAACACCATATATTTT
CASSADRAVYNTIYF
>TRBJ1-1|.|TRBV10-3|.
TGTGCCATCAGGTCACAGGGATGGACTGAAGCTTTCTTT
CAIRSQGWTEAFF
>TRBJ2-7|.|TRBV9|.
TGTGCCAGCAGCGTAGAGGGAACAGCGGACGAGCAGTACTTC
CASSVEGTADEQYF
>TRBJ2-7|TRBD2|TRBV28|.
TGTGCCAGCAGGGATTTTCAGCGGGACTCCTACGAGCAGTACTTC
CASRDFQRDSYEQYF
>TRBJ2-7|.|TRBV6-5|once
TGTGCCAGCAGTTACCGAAGGGGTTCCTACGAGCAGTACTTC
CASSYRRGSYEQYF
>TRBJ2-7|.|TRBV5-6|.
TGTGCCAGCAGCTTGGTATGGCAGTACTTC
CASSLVWQYF
>TRBJ2-3|.|TRBV7-6|.
TGTGCCAGCACCGACACAGGGGGGGACACAGATACGCAGTATTTT
CASTDTGGDTDTQYF
>TRBJ1-2|.|TRBV14|.
TGTGCCAGCAGCGATAGACAGACAGAATTTAACTATGGCTACACCTTC
CASSDRQTEFNYGYTF
>TRBJ2-2|.|TRBV9|.
TGTGCCAGCAGCGTGACCCAGGAGGCCGGGGAGCTGTTTTTT
CASSVTQEAGELFF
>TRBJ2-7|.|TRBV6-5|few
TGTGCCACAGTGGAGCAGTACTTC
CATVEQYF
>TRBJ2-1|.|TRBV9|.
TGTGCCAGCAGCGTAGGCGGGCAGACCTACAATGAGCAGTTCTTC
CASSVGGQTYNEQFF
>TRBJ2-7|TRBD2|TRBV5-1|.
TGCGCCAGCAGCCGTAGCGGGGGGTTCGACGAGCAGTACTTC
CASSRSGGFDEQYF
>TRBJ2-7|TRBD1|TRBV6-5|few
TGTGCCAGCAGTTACTGGACAGGTGCCTACGAGCAGTACTTC
CASSYWTGAYEQYF
>TRBJ2-2|TRBD1|TRBV5-1|.
TGCGCCAGCAGCTTGCAAGGGGGCGCGGACACCGGGGAGCTGTTTTTT
CASSLQGGADTGELFF
>TRBJ2-7|.|TRBV19|.
TGTGCCAGTAGCCTAGGGACAAACTACGAGCAGTACTTC
CASSLGTNYEQYF
>TRBJ2-5|.|TRBV7-3|.
TGTGCCAGCAGCCCCGGGGGAGGCCAAGAGACCCAGTACTTC
CASSPGGGQETQYF
>TRBJ2-3|.|TRBV5-4|.
TGTGCCAGCAGCTTGGAAAGTTCTAGCGCAGATACGCAGTATTTT
CASSLESSSADTQYF
>TRBJ2-1|.|TRBV2|.
TGTGCCAGCGGGACGGGACTCCTAAATGAGCAGTTCTTC
CASGTGLLNEQFF
>TRBJ1-2|.|TRBV5-6|.
TGTGCCAGCAGCTTGGTCGGGACAACAGAGTCCTATGGCTACACCTTC
CASSLVGTTESYGYTF
>TRBJ2-7|.|TRBV7-9|.
TGTGCCAGCAGCTTAAACAGGCCTCACACTTCCTACGAGCAGTACTTC
CASSLNRPHTSYEQYF
>TRBJ2-7|.|TRBV23-1|.
TGTAAGTACGCAGGAGAAACAGGCTACGAGCAGTACTTC
CKYAGETGYEQYF
>TRBJ1-2|.|TRBV11-2|.
TGTGCCAGCAGCTCCTATCGCGGAGTTAACTATGGCTACACCTTC
CASSSYRGVNYGYTF
>TRBJ2-7|TRBD2|TRBV4-2|once
TGTGCCAGCAGCCAAGGGGGGGCTAGCGGGACCTACGAGCAGTACTTC
CASSQGGASGTYEQYF
>TRBJ2-7|TRBD2|TRBV27|.
TGTGCCAGCAGTTTACGGGGGGTTTCCTACGAGCAGTACTTC
CASSLRGVSYEQYF
>TRBJ2-7|TRBD2|TRBV14|.
TGTGCCAGCAGCCGAGAGACTAGCGGGGGGAGGTACGAGCAGTACTTC
CASSRETSGGRYEQYF
>TRBJ1-1|.|TRBV6-5|.
TGTGCCAGCAGTTACAGCTGGGCCTCGAACACTGAAGCTTTCTTT
CASSYSWASNTEAFF
>TRBJ2-2|TRBD2|TRBV18|.
TGTGCCAGCTCACCACCGATAGCGGGAGCCGGGGAGCTGTTTTTT
CASSPPIAGAGELFF
>TRBJ2-5|.|TRBV28|once
TGTGCCAGCAGTTTAGGGCCAGGGAGGGAGACCCAGTACTTC
CASSLGPGRETQYF
>TRBJ2-7|.|TRBV6-5|once
TGTGCCACCCGCCGGGACACAACCTACGAGCAGTACTTC
CATRRDTTYEQYF
>TRBJ2-7|TRBD1|TRBV7-2|.
TGTGCCAGCAGCTTAGAGGGACAGGGGGCCTCCGAGCAGTACTTC
CASSLEGQGASEQYF
>TRBJ2-3|.|TRBV18|.
TGTGCCAGCTCATACCGGGACTCCGGAGATACGCAGTATTTT
CASSYRDSGDTQYF
>TRBJ2-5|TRBD2|TRBV30|.
TGTGCCTGGAGTTTCGGGGGGGAGCCGCGGGGGACCCAGTACTTC
CAWSFGGEPRGTQYF
>TRBJ2-7|.|TRBV15|.
TGTGCCACCGCTTTGGGGCGCTTCTCCTACGAGCAGTACTTC
CATALGRFSYEQYF
>TRBJ2-3|TRBD1|TRBV29-1|.
TGCAGCGTTTTGGCCAGGGGGCCTGTGACTAGCACAGATACGCAGTATTTT
CSVLARGPVTSTDTQYF
>TRBJ2-5|.|TRBV5-1|once
TGCGCCAGCAGCTTAGCGCAGTCCCAAGAGACCCAGTACTTC
CASSLAQSQETQYF
>TRBJ2-7|.|TRBV5-8|.
TGTGCCAGCAGACTACCCCGGACAGAAATTAGCTACGAGCAGTACTTC
CASRLPRTEISYEQYF
>TRBJ2-5|TRBD2|TRBV2|.
TGTGCCAGCAGGACTAGCGGGGGCCTGTACCAAGAGACCCAGTACTTC
CASRTSGGLYQETQYF
>TRBJ1-5|.|TRBV4-2|.
TGTGCCAGCAGCCAAGCGCCGGGGGGCCATCAGCCCCAGCATTTT
CASSQAPGGHQPQHF
>TRBJ2-1|.|TRBV7-2|.
TGTGCCAGCAGCTTGACTAGAACTGAGCAGTTCTTC
CASSLTRTEQFF
>TRBJ2-7|.|TRBV9|.
TGTGCCAGCAGCGCGGGCGGGATAGTGTACGAGCAGTACTTC
CASSAGGIVYEQYF